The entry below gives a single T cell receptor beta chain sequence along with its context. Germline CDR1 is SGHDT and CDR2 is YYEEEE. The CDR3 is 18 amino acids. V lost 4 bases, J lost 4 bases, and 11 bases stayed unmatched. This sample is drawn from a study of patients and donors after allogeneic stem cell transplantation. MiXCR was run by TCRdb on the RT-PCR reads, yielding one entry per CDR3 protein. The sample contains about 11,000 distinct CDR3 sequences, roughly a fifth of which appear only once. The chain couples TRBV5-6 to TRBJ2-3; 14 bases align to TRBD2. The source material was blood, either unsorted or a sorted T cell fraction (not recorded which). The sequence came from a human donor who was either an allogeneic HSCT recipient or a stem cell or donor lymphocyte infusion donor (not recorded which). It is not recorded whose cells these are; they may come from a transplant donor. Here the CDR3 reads CASSPDGTSGGYPDTQYF. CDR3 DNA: TGTGCCAGCAGCCCGGACGGGACTAGCGGGGGTTACCCAGATACGCAGTATTTT.